This TCR beta chain was identified in a study of T cell changes during pregnancy in multiple sclerosis. The table came from immunoSEQ multiplex PCR; TCRdb's copy has only in-frame clones and leaves some out. The table shows 90,000 to 95,000 clones, with almost 95% occurring only once. Trimming at V came to 2 bases and at J to 5 bases, leaving 2 bases not matched to a gene. CDR3 length: 15 residues. The germline CDR1 and CDR2 sequences are LGHNA and YNFKEQ. The J gene is TRBJ2-1, the V gene TRBV4-2; TRBD2 matches at 11 bases. This receptor was taken from a female donor with multiple sclerosis, enrolled in a pregnancy study. The specimen was peripheral blood, collected in the third trimester of pregnancy. The CDR3 DNA sequence: TGTGCCAGCAGCCAAATTAGCGGGAGGGACAATGAGCAGTTCTTC. Translated: CASSQISGRDNEQFF.